The present T cell receptor beta chain was sequenced within a study of shared clonotypes between healthy human individuals. Notes on the study in general: Naive CD4 clonotypes were shared across a few donors at roughly 5%.

Clones were sequenced by immunoSEQ multiplex PCR, and TCRdb holds only the in-frame ones, with some missing. The table has roughly 700,000 clones, around 74% seen once. This clone was recorded once. Its matching antigen is unknown. Germline V gives CDR1 MNHNY, CDR2 SVGAGI (reference sequence). The CDR3 runs 15 residues. Trimming stripped 5 bases from V and 0 bases from J, with 14 bases between. Input material: memory CD4+ T cells sorted from blood. Subset noted: CD45RA-negative fraction. The receptor was derived from a woman in her twenties or thirties in good health. The chain couples TRBV6-6 to TRBJ2-7; a possible D gene is TRBD1 (6 bases). CDR3 DNA sequence: TGTGCCAGCAGTCTTCGGACAGTCAGCTCCTACGAGCAGTACTTC. It yields the protein CASSLRTVSSYEQYF.